This entry features one TCR beta chain sequence. How the authors handled the data: Amplification from reference gene primers served as the basis for estimated nucleated cell counts. Clones were sequenced by immunoSEQ multiplex PCR, and TCRdb holds only the in-frame ones, with some missing. D and trimming were read from the DNA, whereas the V and J calls and clone size are those reported in that table. In the table there are about 140,000 clones, almost 90% of which are singletons. The CDR3 is 13 residues long. Trimming removed 0 bases from V and 3 bases from J, with 6 bases in between. Germline values: CDR1 SGHVT, CDR2 SQSDAQ. These data originate in a study of blood T cell repertoires in COVID-19. The wider study: The United States, Italy and Spain were the sources of the acute and convalescent COVID-19 samples. Sources were T cells, B-cell-depleted T cells, or PBMCs; the material itself was cDNA or gDNA.

The chain recombines TRBV7-4 with TRBJ2-7; perhaps TRBD2 as D (5 bases). Source material: peripheral blood. The TCR sequence derives from a woman aged 55 to 70 with acute or convalescent COVID-19. The CDR3 nucleotides read TGTGCCAGCAGCTTAGCCGGGGTCTACGAGCAGTACTTC. As protein: CASSLAGVYEQYF.